This is a list of T cell receptor beta chains from one sample in a study of cytomegalovirus exposure and HLA in healthy donors. Data came from immunoSEQ multiplex PCR; TCRdb stores just in-frame clones and leaves some out. The sample carries roughly 300,000 clones, about nine tenths recorded once. The specimen sequenced was PBMCs. All receptors derive from a woman under 30 in good health and CMV-seronegative. Each CDR3 is given with its conserved first and last residue. D genes are given only for firm matches. Clone sizes are given selectively: once, few, many, or a class where the clone is expanded.

V gene	J gene	D gene	clone size	CDR3 DNA	CDR3 protein
TRBV15	TRBJ2-7	TRBD2	NA	TGTGCCACCAGCCGAGCGGGAGTGTCCTACGAGCAGTACTTC	CATSRAGVSYEQYF
TRBV13	TRBJ2-3	NA	NA	TGTGCCAGCAGCGGAGAATCTAGCAATCACATCACAGATACGCAGTATTTT	CASSGESSNHITDTQYF
TRBV29-1	TRBJ1-1	TRBD1	NA	TGCAGCGTACAACGACAGGGTGGCACTGAAGCTTTCTTT	CSVQRQGGTEAFF
TRBV27	TRBJ2-3	TRBD1	NA	TGTGCCAGCAGTACACAGGGGGCCAACACAGATACGCAGTATTTT	CASSTQGANTDTQYF
TRBV7-8	TRBJ1-4	TRBD1	NA	TGTGCCAGCACATTCTCAAGAACAGGGGGCCTCGGAACTAATGAAAAACTGTTTTTT	CASTFSRTGGLGTNEKLFF
TRBV6-9	TRBJ2-1	TRBD1	NA	TGTGCCAGCACCTTAAACGAGAGGGGGCAAATTGTTTACAATGAGCAGTTCTTC	CASTLNERGQIVYNEQFF
TRBV7-8	TRBJ2-1	NA	NA	TGTGCCAGCACCTCTGGGGTAGCGCAGATCTTC	CASTSGVAQIF
TRBV2	TRBJ2-7	NA	few	TGTGCCAGCAGCTACACAGATTCCTACGAGCAGTACTTC	CASSYTDSYEQYF
TRBV7-2	TRBJ2-7	TRBD2	once	TGTGCCAGCAGCTTATTGCTAGCGGGAGGACGAATCTACGAGCAGTACTTC	CASSLLLAGGRIYEQYF
TRBV7-2	TRBJ1-2	NA	few	TGTGCCAGCAGCTTACGCAGGGAGGATGGCTACACCTTC	CASSLRREDGYTF
TRBV5-1	TRBJ1-1	NA	NA	TGCGCCAGCAGCTTGGCAGGGGACACTGAAGCTTTCTTT	CASSLAGDTEAFF
TRBV2	TRBJ1-2	NA	NA	TGTGCCAGCAGTGAGAGAGGGAACAACATACCCAATGGCTACACCTTC	CASSERGNNIPNGYTF
TRBV4-2	TRBJ2-7	NA	few	TGTGCCAGCAGCCAAGAGGGTCCCTCCGGGGAGCAGTACTTC	CASSQEGPSGEQYF
TRBV7-8	TRBJ2-7	NA	NA	TGTGCCAGCAGCCCCGGGCTAGCGCAGCGGGTGTACGAGCAGTACTTC	CASSPGLAQRVYEQYF
TRBV6-5	TRBJ1-1	NA	NA	TGTGCCAGCAGTTACTCGGTTATGGGGGGGATAAGAGCTTTCTTT	CASSYSVMGGIRAFF
TRBV5-4	TRBJ2-7	NA	NA	TGTGCCAGCAGCTTGGAAGCCCGCTCCTACGAGCAGTACTTC	CASSLEARSYEQYF
TRBV28	TRBJ2-1	NA	NA	TGTGCCAGCAGTTTCTGGGGCGATGAGCAGTTCTTC	CASSFWGDEQFF
TRBV11-1	TRBJ2-7	TRBD2	NA	TGTGCCAGCAGCTCCTCTTGGCGGGAGATAGGTGACGAGCAGTACTTC	CASSSSWREIGDEQYF
TRBV28	TRBJ1-1	TRBD1	NA	TGTGCCAGCAGTGGGTGGGACAGGAGAAACACTGAAGCTTTCTTT	CASSGWDRRNTEAFF
TRBV4-2	TRBJ1-2	NA	NA	TGTGCCAGCAGCCAAGATATGACTGGGCCAGGGGACGGTCAGGTTTATGGCTACACCTTC	CASSQDMTGPGDGQVYGYTF
TRBV7-2	TRBJ2-3	NA	NA	TGTGCCAGCTTCTTCGACAGTAGCACAGATACGCAGTATTTT	CASFFDSSTDTQYF
TRBV19	TRBJ2-7	NA	NA	TGTGCCAGTAGTATAGGTCGCAGTTCCTACGAGCAGTACTTC	CASSIGRSSYEQYF
TRBV7-3	TRBJ2-3	TRBD2	NA	TGTGCCAGCAGCTTACTAGGACTAGCGGGAGGGGCAGATACGCAGTATTTT	CASSLLGLAGGADTQYF
TRBV19	TRBJ2-7	NA	few	TGTGCCAGTAGTGGCCAGGGGCTCGAGCAGTACTTC	CASSGQGLEQYF